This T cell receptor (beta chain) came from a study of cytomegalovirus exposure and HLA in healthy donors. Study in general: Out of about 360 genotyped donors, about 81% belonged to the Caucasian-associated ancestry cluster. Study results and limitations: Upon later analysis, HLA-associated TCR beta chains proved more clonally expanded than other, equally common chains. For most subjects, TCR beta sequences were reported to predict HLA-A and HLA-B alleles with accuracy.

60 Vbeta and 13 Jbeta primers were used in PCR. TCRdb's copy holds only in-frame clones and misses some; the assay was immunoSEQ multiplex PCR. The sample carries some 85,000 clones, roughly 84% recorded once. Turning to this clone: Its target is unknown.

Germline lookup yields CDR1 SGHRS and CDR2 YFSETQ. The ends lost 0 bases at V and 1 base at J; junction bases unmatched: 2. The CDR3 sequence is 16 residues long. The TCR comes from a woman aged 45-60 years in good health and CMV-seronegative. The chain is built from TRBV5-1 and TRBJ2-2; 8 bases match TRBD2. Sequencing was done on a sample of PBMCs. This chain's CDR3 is CASSLAGTRNTGELFF. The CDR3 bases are TGCGCCAGCAGCTTGGCGGGGACTAGGAACACCGGGGAGCTGTTTTTT.